The 19 T cell receptor beta chains in this list originate from one sample, sequenced in a study of cytomegalovirus exposure and HLA in healthy donors. Primers: 60 Vbeta forward and 13 Jbeta reverse. TCRdb's copy holds only in-frame clones and misses some; the assay was immunoSEQ multiplex PCR. The sample lists roughly 170,000 clones, approximately 82% occurring once. Sequencing was done on a sample of PBMCs. These TCRs come from a girl aged 2 to 10 in good health and CMV-seropositive.

A single count supports this clone. V gene TRBV9 combines with J gene TRBJ2-7, with D possibly TRBD1 on 8 matching bases. The V gene lost 3 bases and the J gene lost 7 bases, with 26 bases spanning the gap. The CDR3 loop spans 17 amino acids. CDR1 is SGDLS, CDR2 YYNGEE, per germline. The CDR3 here is CASSAGGFRTGSWEQYF. CDR3 coding DNA: TGTGCCAGCAGCGCGGGGGGATTTCGGACAGGGTCGTGGGAGCAGTACTTC.

This clone was observed a handful of times. The CDR3 here is CASSQVQITNEKLFF. CDR3 coding DNA: TGCGCCAGCAGCCAAGTACAGATTACTAATGAAAAACTGTTTTTT. The chain employs TRBV4-1 and TRBJ1-4; no clear D. V was clipped by 1 base and J by 2 bases, with 8 bases between them. There are 15 residues in the CDR3. Germline CDR1 and CDR2: MGHRA and YSYEKL.

This chain joins TRBV9 and TRBJ2-1; no firm D call. The CDR3 extends over 15 amino acids. The V gene's germline CDR1 is SGDLS and CDR2 YYNGEE. V was pared by 0 bases and J by 6 bases, with 13 bases between. The CDR3 loop reads CASSVVAVQLNEQFF. CDR3 nucleotides: TGTGCCAGCAGCGTAGTTGCGGTCCAGCTCAATGAGCAGTTCTTC. Filled out from reference TRBV9 and TRBJ2-1, the complete variable domain reads DSGVTQTPKHLITATGQRVTLRCSPRSGDLSVYWYQQSLDQGLQFLIQYYNGEERAKGNILERFSAQQFPDLHSELNLSSLELGDSALYFCASSVVAVQLNEQFFGPGTRLTVL.

This sequence joins TRBV25-1 and TRBJ2-5; TRBD1 matches at 11 bases. The CDR3 loop spans 17 amino acids. V shed 4 bases, J shed 7 bases, and the junction held 14 bases outside the gene matches. CDR1 is MGHDK and CDR2 is SYGVNS in the germline V gene. The CDR3 DNA is TGTGCCAGCAGTGCCGGCTCGCGGACAGGGGGCAAGGGGACCCAGTACTTC. Translated, it gives CASSAGSRTGGKGTQYF.

The genes are TRBV27 and TRBJ2-4; D is ambiguous. The CDR3 spans 16 residues. Germline values: CDR1 MNHEY, CDR2 SMNVEV (reference sequence). Trimming removed 0 bases from V and 0 bases from J, with 9 bases in between. The CDR3 protein is CASSLSRILAKNIQYF. For the CDR3, the DNA is TGTGCCAGCAGTTTATCGAGGATTCTAGCCAAAAACATTCAGTACTTC.

In its sample, this clone was seen a few times. The chain combines TRBV2 with TRBJ2-3, with 9 bases fitting TRBD2. Germline CDR1 SNHLY, CDR2 FYNNEI. This CDR3 comprises 17 residues. The V segment lost 3 bases and the J segment 4 bases; nucleotides outside the gene matches: 11. The CDR3 nucleotides are TGTGCCAGCAGTGAGAACCTACTAGCGGGCTTATCAGATACGCAGTATTTT. The encoded protein is CASSENLLAGLSDTQYF.

This clone appeared a few times. V is TRBV29-1 and J is TRBJ1-1, with 7 bases aligning to TRBD1. The CDR3 has 11 amino acids. CDR1 and CDR2 (germline): SQVTM, ANQGSEA. V dropped 6 bases and J dropped 5; count of bases not matched to a gene: 3. The CDR3: CSVQGRTEAFF. CDR3 DNA sequence: TGCAGCGTACAGGGGAGGACTGAAGCTTTCTTT.

The chain couples TRBV5-4 to TRBJ2-7; possible D gene TRBD1, 5 bases. In germline, CDR1 is SGHNT, CDR2 YYREEE (reference sequence). V was clipped by 0 bases and J by 5 bases, with 12 bases between them. The CDR3 covers 14 residues. CDR3: CASSLAGRVDEQYF. In DNA, the CDR3 is TGTGCCAGCAGCTTGGCAGGCAGGGTCGACGAGCAGTACTTC.

This chain joins TRBV9 and TRBJ2-3; maybe TRBD2 (5 bases). Germline-derived CDR1 and CDR2 are SGDLS and YYNGEE. The CDR3 runs 14 residues. The V end lost 3 bases, the J end lost 2 bases, and 10 bases lay between the germline ends. CDR3 loop: CASSEPGDTDTQYF. CDR3 bases: TGTGCCAGCAGCGAGCCCGGGGACACAGATACGCAGTATTTT. The variable domain in full, completed from reference TRBV9 and TRBJ2-3, reads DSGVTQTPKHLITATGQRVTLRCSPRSGDLSVYWYQQSLDQGLQFLIQYYNGEERAKGNILERFSAQQFPDLHSELNLSSLELGDSALYFCASSEPGDTDTQYFGPGTRLTVL.

The gene calls are TRBV5-4 and TRBJ2-7; no definite D call. Per the germline V gene, CDR1 is SGHNT and CDR2 is YYREEE (reference sequence). The CDR3 consists of 11 residues. Between the trimmed V and J ends, which lost 1 base and 6 bases, there was a span of 5 bases. The CDR3 sequence: CASSLRSEQYF. CDR3 in DNA: TGTGCCAGCAGCTTGCGGTCCGAGCAGTACTTC.

V and J are TRBV18 and TRBJ1-2; 7 bases agree with TRBD1. This CDR3 spans 15 amino acids. The V gene's germline CDR1 is KGHSH and CDR2 LQKENI. The J segment lost 2 bases and the V segment lost 3 bases, leaving 6 bases of the junction unmatched. The CDR3 region has the DNA TGTGCCAGCTCACCGTTGGGACAGATAAACTATGGCTACACCTTC. It specifies CASSPLGQINYGYTF.

V gene TRBV10-1 combines with J gene TRBJ2-3; a weak D match, TRBD2 (6 bases). Germline assignment: CDR1 WNHNN and CDR2 SYGVQD (reference sequence). The V end lost 3 bases, the J end lost 5 bases, and 15 bases lay between the germline ends. The CDR3 runs to 15 residues. As DNA, the CDR3 is TGCGCCAGCAGTGAAGATAGCGGATCAATAGATACGCAGTATTTT. It specifies CASSEDSGSIDTQYF.

The rearrangement links TRBV7-6 to TRBJ2-7; D ambiguous. The CDR3 totals 13 residues. The germline gives CDR1 SGHVS, CDR2 FNYEAQ. Trimming cost V 6 bases and J 9 bases, with 18 bases left between them. DNA of the CDR3: TGTGCCAGCAGTTTTACGTCGGGTGTGGGGCAGTACTTC. This gives the protein CASSFTSGVGQYF.

This clone came up a few times. CDR3 DNA sequence: TGTGCCAGCAGTTACACTAGCGGGAGTGTGGAGCAGTTCTTC. It is translated as CASSYTSGSVEQFF. The chain has TRBV6-6 and TRBJ2-1, with 11 bases identical to TRBD2. The CDR3 is made up of 14 amino acids. V dropped 2 bases and J dropped 10; count of bases not matched to a gene: 4. In germline, CDR1 is MNHNY, CDR2 SVGAGI (reference sequence).

The chain joins TRBV2 to TRBJ2-3; 12 bases line up with TRBD2. The germline V gene encodes CDR1 SNHLY and CDR2 FYNNEI. The junction had 9 bases not matched to a gene; V was cut back by 3 bases and J by 5 bases. The CDR3 extends over 17 amino acids. In DNA, the CDR3 is TGTGCCAGCAGTGAGGGGGCTAGCGGGGGGGCAGTAGATACGCAGTATTTT. It codes for CASSEGASGGAVDTQYF. The full variable domain, rest sourced from reference TRBV2 and TRBJ2-3, is EPEVTQTPSHQVTQMGQEVILRCVPISNHLYFYWYRQILGQKVEFLVSFYNNEISEKSEIFDDQFSVERPDGSNFTLKIRSTKLEDSAMYFCASSEGASGGAVDTQYFGPGTRLTVL.

The chain employs TRBV5-1 and TRBJ2-5; 9 bases fit TRBD2. CDR3 length equals 16 residues. V lost 5 bases, J lost 5 bases, and 13 bases stayed unmatched. The germline CDR1 and CDR2 sequences are SGHRS and YFSETQ. The CDR3 coding sequence is TGCGCCAGCAGACTAGGGACTAGCTCATCACAGGAGACCCAGTACTTC. Protein: CASRLGTSSSQETQYF.

This rearrangement joins TRBV14 to TRBJ2-5; perhaps TRBD1 as D (5 bases). CDR1 and CDR2 (germline): SGHDN, FVKESK. CDR3 length: 14 residues. With 4 bases removed from V and 4 bases from J, the gap between germline ends came to 13 bases. The CDR3 sequence: CASSLQGWGETQYF. The DNA for the CDR3 is TGTGCCAGCAGCCTTCAGGGTTGGGGAGAGACCCAGTACTTC.

The CDR3 nucleotides read TGTGCCAGCAGGGGCGGGGCAACTAATGAAAAACTGTTTTTT. Translated, it gives CASRGGATNEKLFF. The chain carries TRBV27 and TRBJ1-4; D is ambiguous. V gave up 6 bases and J gave up 0 bases, with 8 bases separating them. Germline V lookup: CDR1 MNHEY, CDR2 SMNVEV (reference sequence). The CDR3 is 14 residues long.

This chain connects TRBV10-3 to TRBJ2-2; 7 bases map to TRBD1. V shed 3 bases and J 4 bases; nucleotides not matched to a gene: 11. Germline lookup yields CDR1 ENHRY and CDR2 SYGVKD. There are 17 residues in the CDR3. The CDR3 is CAISEYESGGPTGELFF. Here the CDR3 DNA reads TGTGCCATCAGTGAATATGAGTCAGGGGGTCCCACCGGGGAGCTGTTTTTT.